Below, one T cell receptor beta chain is given with its context. No antigen is known for it. The germline V gene has CDR1 MDHEN and CDR2 SYDVKM. The ends were cut back, 2 bases at V and 2 bases at J, with 16 bases in the middle. The CDR3 extends over 17 amino acids. Measured with immunoSEQ multiplex PCR; TCRdb has only the in-frame clones, and not every one. The table records around 180,000 clones, approximately 85% of them present only once. This sample stems from a study of cytomegalovirus exposure and HLA in healthy donors. Study at large: A later analysis reported the 90 to 150 validation repertoires used the same platform as the approximately 660 first-cohort repertoires.

General study findings and limits: There were about 160 TCR beta chains listed as cytomegalovirus-associated. With high specificity and sensitivity, the classifier reportedly diagnosed cytomegalovirus status. Subsequent analysis found a tendency for first-cohort TCR clusters to co-occur within the approximately 130 validation repertoires.

The V and J genes are TRBV28 and TRBJ1-3; maybe TRBD1 (5 bases). This TCR was recovered from a woman younger than 30 in good health and CMV-seronegative. Sequenced sample: PBMCs. In DNA, the CDR3 is TGTGCCAGCAGTTTAAGATTCAGGGCCAGCGCTGGAAACACCATATATTTT. This gives the protein CASSLRFRASAGNTIYF. Looking up the rest from reference TRBV28 and TRBJ1-3 gives the full variable domain: DVKVTQSSRYLVKRTGEKVFLECVQDMDHENMFWYRQDPGLGLRLIYFSYDVKMKEKGDIPEGYSVSREKKERFSLILESASTNQTSMYLCASSLRFRASAGNTIYFGEGSWLTVV.